A selection of T cell receptor beta chains follows, all from one sample in a study of blood T cell repertoires in COVID-19. Only in-frame clones appear in the TCRdb table, and some are missing; sequencing was by immunoSEQ multiplex PCR. The sample lists 150,000 to 200,000 clones, more than 65% occurring once. Sequencing was performed on PBMCs or T cells enriched from blood (not recorded which). Source of these receptors: a woman aged 50 to 65 with acute COVID-19. The CDR3 runs from the conserved cysteine through the conserved F or W. The order of the fields is J gene, clone size, V gene, D gene, CDR3 protein, CDR3 DNA. The D gene is left open where the match is weak. The size entry is marked missing in some rows and otherwise reads once, few, many or a size class.

>TRBJ2-3|.|TRBV3-1/TRBV3-2|TRBD2
CASSHQTSASDTQYF
TGTGCCAGCAGCCACCAAACTAGCGCCTCGGATACGCAGTATTTT
>TRBJ1-4|.|TRBV25-1|.
CASGEQGYNEKLFF
TGTGCCAGCGGAGAACAGGGATATAATGAAAAACTGTTTTTT
>TRBJ1-2|.|TRBV28|TRBD1
CASSGQGARYYGYTF
TGTGCCAGCAGTGGACAGGGGGCGCGATACTATGGCTACACCTTC
>TRBJ1-5|few|TRBV12-3/TRBV12-4|.
CASTSGMMQPQHF
TGTGCCAGCACCTCAGGGATGATGCAGCCCCAGCATTTT
>TRBJ1-1|.|TRBV19|.
CATVKEQVNTEAFF
TGTGCCACCGTAAAAGAACAGGTGAACACTGAAGCTTTCTTT
>TRBJ1-1|.|TRBV2|.
CASNRGGVSAEAFF
TGTGCCAGCAACCGGGGGGGGGTGTCGGCTGAAGCTTTCTTT
>TRBJ1-1|.|TRBV19|.
CASADRPNTEAFF
TGTGCCAGTGCAGACAGACCGAACACTGAAGCTTTCTTT
>TRBJ2-2|few|TRBV7-8|TRBD2
CASSLEAGGGTGELFF
TGTGCCAGCAGCTTAGAAGCGGGGGGTGGAACCGGGGAGCTGTTTTTT
>TRBJ1-4|.|TRBV6-6|.
CACLDSATNEKLFF
TGTGCCTGTTTAGACAGTGCAACTAATGAAAAACTGTTTTTT
>TRBJ1-5|.|TRBV2|.
CASTWTTENQPQHF
TGTGCCAGCACCTGGACTACGGAAAATCAGCCCCAGCATTTT
>TRBJ1-4|.|TRBV2|.
CASSEGGRGTLFF
TGTGCCAGCAGTGAAGGAGGGCGAGGAACTCTGTTTTTT
>TRBJ2-5|.|TRBV4-1|TRBD2
CASSQERRGRETQYF
TGCGCCAGCAGCCAAGAAAGGCGGGGGAGGGAGACCCAGTACTTC
>TRBJ2-2|few|TRBV28|.
CASSLVPTDYTGELFF
TGTGCCAGCAGTTTAGTCCCGACAGACTACACCGGGGAGCTGTTTTTT
>TRBJ2-2|.|TRBV4-3|TRBD2
CASRRLAGDTGELFF
TGCGCCAGCCGAAGACTAGCGGGGGACACCGGGGAGCTGTTTTTT
>TRBJ1-5|.|TRBV4-1|TRBD1
CASSQVEGAKPQHF
TGCGCCAGCAGCCAAGTCGAGGGGGCTAAGCCCCAGCATTTT